Below are 5 T cell receptor beta chains sequenced from a single sample in a study of cytomegalovirus exposure and HLA in healthy donors (dated by TCRdb to 2016 to 2017). Libraries were constructed by the immunoSEQ multiplex PCR assay. The multiplex PCR relied on a mix of 60 forward primers for TCR Vbeta segments and 13 reverse primers for TCR Jbeta segments. TCRdb obtained this table from immuneACCESS and retained in-frame rearrangements with V and J assigned. These tables miss some clones; where compared with another copy, unresolved V genes account for less than half of the shortfall, and the remainder is unexplained. Across this sample there are fewer than 200,000 clones, with roughly 86% seen only once. Roughly 3.1% of the sample goes to the ten largest clones. Material for sequencing was PBMCs. The receptors here all came from a man in his forties in good health and CMV-seropositive.

This clone was picked up one time. The rearrangement uses TRBV6-1 and TRBJ2-7, with 10 nucleotides matching TRBD1. After removal of 0 bases from V and 5 bases from J, the junction contained 7 bases not matched to a gene. The CDR3 runs to 16 residues. Germline lookup yields CDR1 MNHNS and CDR2 SASEGT. The CDR3 DNA reads as TGTGCCAGCAGTGAAGCTTTCGGGACAGGGGTGAACGAGCAGTACTTC. Translating it yields CASSEAFGTGVNEQYF.

This clone turned up a few times. V is TRBV29-1 and J is TRBJ2-7, with TRBD2 matching 12 bases. Germline V lookup: CDR1 SQVTM, CDR2 ANQGSEA. Trimming at V came to 6 bases and at J to 1 base, leaving 4 bases not matched to a gene. This CDR3 contains 14 residues. CDR3 nucleotide sequence: TGCAGCGTGAGGACTAGCGGGGCTTCCTACGAGCAGTACTTC. This translates into CSVRTSGASYEQYF.

V and J are TRBV6-1 and TRBJ1-3; D possibly corresponds to TRBD1 (6 bases). There are 13 residues in the CDR3. V gave up 6 bases and J gave up 3 bases, with 9 bases separating them. CDR1 MNHNS and CDR2 SASEGT come from the germline V gene. The CDR3 DNA sequence: TGTGCCAGCAGCAGGGGTAATGGAAACACCATATATTTT. Its protein product is CASSRGNGNTIYF.

V and J are TRBV6-5 and TRBJ2-7, with D possibly TRBD1 on 5 matching bases. Trimming cost V 5 bases and J 6 bases, with 14 bases left between them. The CDR3 extends over 13 amino acids. Germline V gene sequence: CDR1 MNHEY, CDR2 SVGAGI. CDR3 sequence (DNA): TGTGCCAGCAGTCTTACCCAGGGTTGCGAGCAGTACTTC. Translating gives CASSLTQGCEQYF.

The rearrangement links TRBV5-4 to TRBJ2-7, with D tentatively TRBD2 (5 bases). Per the germline V gene, CDR1 is SGHNT and CDR2 is YYREEE (reference sequence). This CDR3 has 13 residues. Trimming removed 4 bases at V and 0 bases at J, with 8 bases between. The CDR3 DNA follows: TGTGCCAGCAGCCTCCGGGACTCCTACGAGCAGTACTTC. It codes for CASSLRDSYEQYF.